This T cell receptor (beta chain) was sequenced in a study of cytomegalovirus exposure and HLA in healthy donors. Use of 60 Vbeta and 13 Jbeta primers characterized the PCR. The protocol was immunoSEQ multiplex PCR, while the TCRdb copy is restricted to in-frame clones and leaves out a portion. The specimen's table records approximately 120,000 clones. After removal of 5 bases from V and 2 bases from J, the junction contained 11 bases not matched to a gene. Germline V gives CDR1 SGHKS, CDR2 YYEKEE (reference sequence). CDR3 length: 16 amino acids. Sequenced sample: PBMCs. This chain links TRBV5-5 with TRBJ2-7, with 9 nucleotides matching TRBD1. The origin of this receptor is a man younger than 30 in good health and CMV-seronegative. DNA for the CDR3: TGTGCCAGCAGTTATCCCGGCGGGACAGGGACCTACGAGCAGTACTTC. This translates into CASSYPGGTGTYEQYF.